The 32 T cell receptor beta chains below all came from one sample that was sequenced in a study of T cells in Graves' hyperthyroidism and ophthalmopathy. The investigators amplified TCR beta CDR3 regions from RNA transcripts. Using the HTBI primer set, a first-round RT-PCR was run on the TCR CDR3. TCRdb redid the calling of the multiplex PCR reads with MiXCR, one entry per CDR3 protein. This sample carries fewer than 750,000 distinct CDR3 sequences, approximately 14% of them seen once, and the ten largest clones take roughly an eighth. The specimen was blood. The receptor source for this set is a woman aged 45-65 years with Graves' ophthalmopathy.

In its sample, this clonotype was seen many times. V and J are TRBV6-5 and TRBJ2-7, with TRBD1 matching 9 bases. The CDR3 spans 18 residues. Germline V gives CDR1 MNHEY, CDR2 SVGAGI. V gave up 4 bases and J gave up 6 bases; unmatched junction bases: 19. CDR3 bases: TGTGCCAGCAGTTCTCAGTTATCTGGGACAGGGAATGTAGGCGAGCAGTACTTC. Its protein product is CASSSQLSGTGNVGEQYF.

Ten or more counts support this clonotype. The V and J genes are TRBV28 and TRBJ1-6; maybe TRBD1 (5 bases). The V gene lost 3 bases and the J gene lost 6 bases, with 18 bases spanning the gap. CDR3 length equals 17 residues. Germline V CDR1 and CDR2: MDHEN, SYDVKM. CDR3 loop: CASSFPSTAGGNSPLHF. The CDR3 bases are TGTGCCAGCAGTTTTCCCTCGACAGCGGGTGGTAATTCACCCCTCCACTTT.

This chain links TRBV20-1 with TRBJ2-4, with D tentatively TRBD2 (7 bases). V lost 1 base to trimming and J lost 9 bases, with 13 bases between them. Germline V gives CDR1 DFQATT, CDR2 SNEGSKA (reference sequence). The CDR3 totals 13 residues. Here the CDR3 reads CSARAGGLGIQYF. CDR3 nucleotide sequence: TGCAGTGCTAGAGCGGGGGGCCTGGGCATTCAGTACTTC.

This clonotype was detected a few times. This chain joins TRBV5-5 and TRBJ2-3, with TRBD2 matching 15 bases. The CDR3 has 19 residues. Germline-derived CDR1 and CDR2 are SGHKS and YYEKEE (reference sequence). V trimming: 3 bases; J trimming: 5 bases; junction bases outside the gene matches: 13. The CDR3 DNA sequence: TGTGCCAGCAGCTCCGATCCGCCGGGACTAGCGGGAGGTAGAGATACGCAGTATTTT. It specifies CASSSDPPGLAGGRDTQYF. The variable domain in full, with the rest retrieved from reference TRBV5-5 and TRBJ2-3, is DAGVTQSPTHLIKTRGQQVTLRCSPISGHKSVSWYQQVLGQGPQFIFQYYEKEERGRGNFPDRFSARQFPNYSSELNVNALLLGDSALYLCASSSDPPGLAGGRDTQYFGPGTRLTVL.

As for this clonotype: Being one base from a much bigger clone, this may be a read error. The J gene is TRBJ2-3, the V gene TRBV7-9; D uncertain. V lost 4 bases to trimming and J lost 2 bases, with 4 bases between them. The V gene's germline CDR1 is SEHNR and CDR2 FQNEAQ (reference sequence). The CDR3 covers 12 residues. The CDR3 protein is CASSYFTDTQYF. The CDR3 DNA reads TGTGCCAGCAGCTACTTCACAGATACGCAGTATTTT.

This clonotype has just a few counts. The CDR3 spells CASSVGATSGLYEQYF. CDR3 sequence (DNA): TGTGCCAGCAGCGTAGGAGCGACTAGCGGGTTGTACGAGCAGTACTTC. This rearrangement joins TRBV9 to TRBJ2-7; 10 bases line up with TRBD2. Germline V gene lookup returns CDR1 SGDLS and CDR2 YYNGEE. This CDR3 has 16 amino acids. Germline trimming cut 0 bases from V and 4 bases from J; bases unmatched to any gene: 7.

The rearrangement uses TRBV29-1 and TRBJ2-3; 8 positions agree with TRBD2. V gave up 3 bases and J gave up 2 bases; unmatched junction bases: 10. Germline lookup yields CDR1 SQVTM and CDR2 ANQGSEA. CDR3 length: 16 amino acids. This chain's CDR3 is CSVESSGRSVTDTQYF. The DNA for the CDR3 is TGCAGCGTTGAGTCCAGCGGGAGATCCGTCACAGATACGCAGTATTTT.

This clonotype appeared many times. The chain couples TRBV20-1 to TRBJ1-5; possibly TRBD1 for D (5 bases). From germline, CDR1 is DFQATT and CDR2 SNEGSKA (reference sequence). Deletions cut 2 bases from V and 1 base from J, with 9 bases between. The length of the CDR3 is 14 residues. The CDR3 bases are TGCAGTGCTAGATTGGGGGGAAGCAATCAGCCCCAGCATTTT. The encoded protein is CSARLGGSNQPQHF.

This clonotype has at least ten counts. This chain uses TRBV14 with TRBJ2-7; unclear D gene. Germline-derived CDR1 and CDR2 are SGHDN and FVKESK. The CDR3 contains 14 residues. V was shortened by 6 bases and J by 0 bases, with 12 bases between the two germline ends. The CDR3 sequence is CASSLKTSSYEQYF. CDR3 coding DNA: TGTGCCAGCAGTCTTAAGACCAGCTCCTACGAGCAGTACTTC.

In its sample, this clonotype was seen many times. The chain carries TRBV28 and TRBJ2-7, with 11 nucleotides matching TRBD2. J gave up 4 bases and V 8 bases, and 4 bases lay outside the gene matches. CDR3 length equals 13 residues. Germline V gene sequence: CDR1 MDHEN, CDR2 SYDVKM. The DNA of the CDR3 is TGTGCCAGCGGTACTAGCGGGAGTTACGAGCAGTACTTC. This translates into CASGTSGSYEQYF.

This clonotype was seen ten or more times. CDR3 in DNA: TGTGCCAGCTGCAAGTTGTCAGGGATAGATACGCAGTATTTT. Amino acids: CASCKLSGIDTQYF. The J gene is TRBJ2-3, the V gene TRBV28, with D possibly being TRBD1 (5 bases). V lost 8 bases, J lost 5 bases, and 17 bases lay in between. CDR1 is MDHEN and CDR2 is SYDVKM in the germline V gene. The CDR3 covers 14 residues.

Comment on this clonotype: A much larger clone lies one base from this, so it may be a read error. The V gene is TRBV11-2, the J gene TRBJ2-1; 7 positions match TRBD2. Looked up from germline, CDR1 is SGHAT and CDR2 is FQNNGV. V dropped 5 bases and J dropped 3; count of bases not matched to a gene: 10. This CDR3 has 16 amino acids. Written as DNA, the CDR3 is TGTGCCAGCAGCCCCCTAAGACTAGCAGTCTACAATGAGCAGTTCTTC. Protein product: CASSPLRLAVYNEQFF.

This clonotype has a count of ten or more. The rearrangement joins TRBV6-6 to TRBJ2-7, with no clear D. This CDR3 contains 12 residues. Germline V gene lookup returns CDR1 MNHNY and CDR2 SVGAGI (reference sequence). V lost 2 bases and J 6 bases, leaving 8 bases between the germline ends. CDR3: CASSYGYTEQYF. DNA of the CDR3: TGTGCCAGCAGTTACGGTTACACCGAGCAGTACTTC.

The chain couples TRBV6-1 to TRBJ2-2; D may be TRBD1 or TRBD2 (6 bases each). V gave up 6 bases and J gave up 4 bases, with 15 bases separating them. Germline assignment: CDR1 MNHNS and CDR2 SASEGT. CDR3 size: 15 residues. DNA for the CDR3: TGTGCCAGCAGGAGGGGGGCGGCAGGCACCGGGGAGCTGTTTTTT. It encodes CASRRGAAGTGELFF.

This clonotype was seen at least ten times. The J gene is TRBJ2-1, the V gene TRBV29-1; 9 nucleotides align to TRBD2. Germline assignment: CDR1 SQVTM and CDR2 ANQGSEA. The ends lost 7 bases at V and 6 bases at J; junction bases unmatched: 7. The CDR3 covers 13 residues. DNA of the CDR3: TGCAGCGCCTCGGGACTAGCTGCCAATGAGCAGTTCTTC. Translation gives CSASGLAANEQFF.

This clonotype turned up a few times. The V and J genes are TRBV19 and TRBJ1-5; TRBD1 matches at 7 bases. Germline CDR1 LNHDA, CDR2 SQIVND (reference sequence). V lost 4 bases and J lost 7; bases outside the gene matches: 7. The CDR3 loop spans 14 amino acids. The CDR3 DNA reads TGTGCCAGTAGTAGCCGGGACAGACGGCAGCCCCAGCATTTT. Encoded protein: CASSSRDRRQPQHF.

The J gene is TRBJ2-1, the V gene TRBV4-3, with 8 bases that match TRBD1. The CDR3 contains 16 residues. Trimming cost V 2 bases and J 3 bases; bases outside gene matches: 6. The germline gives CDR1 LGHNA, CDR2 YSLEER. The CDR3 sequence is CASSQHGTGYYNEQFF. CDR3 DNA: TGCGCCAGCAGCCAACACGGGACAGGTTACTACAATGAGCAGTTCTTC.

The table lists this clonotype with many counts. The V and J genes are TRBV11-3 and TRBJ2-3; a possible D gene is TRBD2 (5 bases). V dropped 5 bases and J dropped 1 base, with 16 bases sitting between them. CDR3 size: 16 residues. Germline assignment: CDR1 SGHNT and CDR2 YENEEA. The CDR3 DNA reads TGTGCCAGCAGCCTGAGGGTGGGGTCGGGCACAGATACGCAGTATTTT. Translated: CASSLRVGSGTDTQYF. The variable domain in full, completed from reference TRBV11-3 and TRBJ2-3, reads EAGVVQSPRYKIIEKKQPVAFWCNPISGHNTLYWYLQNLGQGPELLIRYENEEAVDDSQLPKDRFSAERLKGVDSTLKIQPAELGDSAVYLCASSLRVGSGTDTQYFGPGTRLTVL.

The V and J genes are TRBV12-3 or TRBV12-4 and TRBJ2-1; weak D call: TRBD2 (6 bases). The V end was cut by 1 base, the J end by 4 bases, with 11 bases between. The CDR3 contains 15 residues. The CDR3 nucleotides are TGTGCCAGCAGTTTAGGGCTAGCGAGATACAATGAGCAGTTCTTC. Encoded protein: CASSLGLARYNEQFF.

There are many counts of this clonotype. V gene TRBV30 combines with J gene TRBJ1-1; 9 bases map to TRBD1. The CDR3 totals 13 residues. From germline, CDR1 is GTSNPN and CDR2 SVGIG (reference sequence). V shed 3 bases, J shed 4 bases, and the junction held 3 bases outside the gene matches. The DNA for the CDR3 is TGTGCCTGGAGGGGGACAGGGCTCACTGAAGCTTTCTTT. Translation: CAWRGTGLTEAFF.

The table lists this clonotype with many counts. V gene TRBV12-5 combines with J gene TRBJ1-5, with D possibly matching TRBD1 (5 bases). V was pared by 0 bases and J by 4 bases, with 16 bases between. This CDR3 is 17 amino acids long. Germline lookup yields CDR1 LGHNT and CDR2 FRNRAP. The CDR3 sequence: CASGLVVAGRPNQPQHF. For the CDR3, the DNA is TGTGCTAGTGGTTTGGTAGTAGCAGGGAGGCCTAATCAGCCCCAGCATTTT.

The chain has TRBV20-1 and TRBJ1-2; D might be TRBD1 (5 bases). Germline V gene data show CDR1 as DFQATT and CDR2 as SNEGSKA (reference sequence). CDR3 length: 15 amino acids. V lost 1 base and J lost 3, with 15 bases in between. CDR3 sequence: CSARVVPGWYYGYTF. DNA of the CDR3: TGCAGTGCTAGAGTAGTTCCAGGGTGGTACTATGGCTACACCTTC.

Many counts were recorded for this clonotype. The rearrangement uses TRBV12-3 or TRBV12-4 and TRBJ2-1; 9 bases line up with TRBD2. The CDR3 has 15 amino acids. The junction had 8 bases not matched to a gene; V was cut back by 5 bases and J by 6 bases. The CDR3 is CASSQPGLAFNEQFF. In DNA, the CDR3 is TGTGCCAGCAGTCAGCCGGGACTAGCCTTCAATGAGCAGTTCTTC.

The V call is TRBV20-1, the J call TRBJ1-4, with 7 bases matching TRBD1. In germline, CDR1 is DFQATT, CDR2 SNEGSKA (reference sequence). The CDR3 runs 16 residues. V lost 2 bases and J lost 2; bases outside the gene matches: 8. In nucleotides, the CDR3 is TGCAGTGCTAGAAAACCACAGGGGTTCACTAATGAAAAACTGTTTTTT. It specifies CSARKPQGFTNEKLFF.

This clonotype has a count of ten or more. The chain employs TRBV24-1 and TRBJ1-3; no reliable D call. V shed 3 bases and J shed 1 base, with 21 bases lying between them. The germline V gene has CDR1 KGHDR and CDR2 SFDVKD. The CDR3 has 19 residues. CDR3 loop: CATSDAGGPRSGSGNTIYF. The CDR3 nucleotides read TGTGCCACCAGTGATGCCGGTGGGCCGAGGAGCGGATCTGGAAACACCATATATTTT.

The CDR3 region has the DNA TGCGCCAGCAGCCGGCCCTTGGTGGGTAGGGATCTGTATGAGCAGTTCTTC. The encoded protein is CASSRPLVGRDLYEQFF. The gene calls are TRBV4-1 and TRBJ2-1; D unclear. V gave up 4 bases and J gave up 8 bases, with 24 bases separating them. The CDR3 runs to 17 residues. Germline V gives CDR1 MGHRA, CDR2 YSYEKL.

This clonotype has a count of ten or more. The chain recombines TRBV11-3 with TRBJ1-1; tentatively, D is TRBD1 (6 bases). The germline V gene has CDR1 SGHNT and CDR2 YENEEA. Trimming cost V 1 base and J 2 bases, with 11 bases left between them. This CDR3 is 15 amino acids long. The CDR3 is CASSLGGTSNTEAFF. In nucleotides, the CDR3 is TGTGCCAGCAGCTTAGGCGGGACATCCAACACTGAAGCTTTCTTT.

The chain combines TRBV20-1 with TRBJ2-1, with 13 nucleotides matching TRBD2. CDR1 and CDR2 from the germline V gene are DFQATT and SNEGSKA (reference sequence). CDR3 size: 14 residues. V trimming: 0 bases; J trimming: 16 bases; junction bases outside the gene matches: 9. The CDR3 DNA sequence: TGCAGTGCTAGAGATGGAGGACTAGCGGGAGTAGTATTCTTC. Protein product: CSARDGGLAGVVFF.

This clonotype was detected many times. The rearrangement uses TRBV7-9 and TRBJ2-1, with TRBD2 identical over 13 bases. Germline assignment: CDR1 SEHNR and CDR2 FQNEAQ (reference sequence). The CDR3 has 16 amino acids. Germline trimming cut 5 bases from V and 7 bases from J; bases unmatched to any gene: 8. The CDR3 DNA sequence: TGTGCCAGCAGCCCGGGACTAGCGGGACGGTCTAATGAGCAGTTCTTC. Translating it yields CASSPGLAGRSNEQFF.

There are a few counts of this clonotype. The rearrangement joins TRBV9 to TRBJ1-2; D might be TRBD1 (6 bases). The CDR3 sequence is 12 residues long. The germline CDR1 and CDR2 sequences are SGDLS and YYNGEE. The V and J ends lost 6 bases and 8 bases respectively, with 14 bases between them. The CDR3 DNA reads TGTGCCAGCACAGGGGACCCGGCCGGCTACACCTTC. Translating it yields CASTGDPAGYTF.

This clonotype occurred a few times. The chain is built from TRBV28 and TRBJ2-1; D is possibly TRBD1 or TRBD2 (5 bases each). Germline loops: CDR1 MDHEN, CDR2 SYDVKM. This CDR3 region has 12 residues. Trimming left V 7 bases short and J 3 bases short, with 7 bases between. CDR3 sequence reads: CASKRGYNEQFF. CDR3 nucleotides: TGTGCCAGCAAGAGGGGCTACAATGAGCAGTTCTTC.

This clonotype turned up a few times. This CDR3 is CASNQKEQYF. The CDR3 DNA reads as TGTGCCAGCAACCAAAAGGAGCAGTACTTC. V and J are TRBV2 and TRBJ2-7; D gene ambiguous. The CDR3 spans 10 residues. Trimming left V 7 bases short and J 7 bases short, with 8 bases between. Germline assignment: CDR1 SNHLY and CDR2 FYNNEI.